This TCR beta chain was found in a study of cytomegalovirus exposure and HLA in healthy donors. V dropped 6 bases and J dropped 0 bases, with 8 bases sitting between them. Germline values: CDR1 MDHEN, CDR2 SYDVKM. The CDR3 runs to 13 residues. This clone appeared a single time. Its antigen remains unknown. In the PCR, 60 Vbeta and 13 Jbeta primers were used. The repertoire was sequenced with immunoSEQ multiplex PCR; TCRdb's copy has only in-frame clones and lacks some. This sample yields about 120,000 clones, of which roughly 82% are seen a single time; approximately 11% belongs to the top ten. General study results and limits: Most subjects had HLA-A and HLA-B alleles reportedly predicted accurately by TCR beta sequences. Common viral pathogens seemed to be connected with several of the most significant clusters, according to a later analysis.

Material for sequencing was PBMCs. The clonotype was recovered from a man aged 35 to 55 in good health and CMV-seropositive. The chain links TRBV28 to TRBJ1-1, with unresolved D. The CDR3 sequence: CASRNGMNTEAFF. The CDR3 DNA follows: TGTGCCAGCAGGAACGGGATGAACACTGAAGCTTTCTTT.